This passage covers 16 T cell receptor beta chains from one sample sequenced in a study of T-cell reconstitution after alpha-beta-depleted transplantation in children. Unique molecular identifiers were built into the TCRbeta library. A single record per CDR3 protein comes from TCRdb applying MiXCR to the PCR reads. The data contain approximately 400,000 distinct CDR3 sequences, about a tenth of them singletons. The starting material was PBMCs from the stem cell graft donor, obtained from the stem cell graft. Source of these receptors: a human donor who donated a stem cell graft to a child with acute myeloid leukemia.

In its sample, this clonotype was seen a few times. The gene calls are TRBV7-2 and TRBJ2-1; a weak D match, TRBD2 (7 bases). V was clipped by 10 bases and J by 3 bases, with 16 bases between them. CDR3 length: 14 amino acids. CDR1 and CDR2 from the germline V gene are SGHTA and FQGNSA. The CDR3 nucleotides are TGTGCCACTAAGGGGGGCGGGAGCTACAATGAGCAGTTCTTC. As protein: CATKGGGSYNEQFF.

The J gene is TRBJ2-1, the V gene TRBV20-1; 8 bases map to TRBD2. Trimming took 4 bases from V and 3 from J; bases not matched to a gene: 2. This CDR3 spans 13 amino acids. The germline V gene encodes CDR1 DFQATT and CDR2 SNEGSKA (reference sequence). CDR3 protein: CSAISGNYNEQFF. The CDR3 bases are TGCAGTGCTATTAGCGGGAACTACAATGAGCAGTTCTTC.

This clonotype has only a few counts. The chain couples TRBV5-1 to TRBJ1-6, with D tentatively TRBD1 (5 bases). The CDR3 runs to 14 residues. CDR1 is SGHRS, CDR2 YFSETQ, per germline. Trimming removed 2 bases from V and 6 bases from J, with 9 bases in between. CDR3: CASSFTGVNSPLHF. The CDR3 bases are TGCGCCAGCAGCTTCACGGGGGTTAATTCACCCCTCCACTTT.

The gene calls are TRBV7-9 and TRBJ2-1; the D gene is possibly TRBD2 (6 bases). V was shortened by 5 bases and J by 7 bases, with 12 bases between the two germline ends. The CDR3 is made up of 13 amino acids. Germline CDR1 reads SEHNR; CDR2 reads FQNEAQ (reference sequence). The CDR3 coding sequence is TGTGCCAGCAGCCACGCCAGCGGGAATGAGCAGTTCTTC. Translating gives CASSHASGNEQFF.

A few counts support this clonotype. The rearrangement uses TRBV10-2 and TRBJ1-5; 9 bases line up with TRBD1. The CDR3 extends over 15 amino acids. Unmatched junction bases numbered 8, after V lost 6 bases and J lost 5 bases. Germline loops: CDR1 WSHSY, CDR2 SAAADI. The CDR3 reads CASRATGGRDQPQHF. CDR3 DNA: TGCGCCAGCAGGGCGACAGGGGGAAGGGATCAGCCCCAGCATTTT.

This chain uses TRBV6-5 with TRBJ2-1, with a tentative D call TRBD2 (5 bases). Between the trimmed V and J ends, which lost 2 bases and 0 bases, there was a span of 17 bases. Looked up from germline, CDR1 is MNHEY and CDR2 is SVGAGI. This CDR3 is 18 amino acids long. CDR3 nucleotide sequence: TGTGCCAGCAGTTACGGAGGCAGATCCAAATACTCCTACAATGAGCAGTTCTTC. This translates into CASSYGGRSKYSYNEQFF.

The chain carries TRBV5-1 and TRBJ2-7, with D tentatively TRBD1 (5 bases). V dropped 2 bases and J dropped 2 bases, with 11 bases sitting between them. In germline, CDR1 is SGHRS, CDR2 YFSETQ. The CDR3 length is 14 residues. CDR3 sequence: CASSLSQGTYEQYF. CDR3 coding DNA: TGCGCCAGCAGCTTATCTCAGGGCACCTACGAGCAGTACTTC.

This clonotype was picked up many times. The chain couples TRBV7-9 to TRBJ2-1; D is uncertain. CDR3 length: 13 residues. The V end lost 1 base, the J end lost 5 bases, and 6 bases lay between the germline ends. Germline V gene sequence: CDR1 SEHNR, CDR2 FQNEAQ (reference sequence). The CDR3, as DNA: TGTGCCAGCAGCTTAGTAGGTAACAATGAGCAGTTCTTC. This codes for CASSLVGNNEQFF.

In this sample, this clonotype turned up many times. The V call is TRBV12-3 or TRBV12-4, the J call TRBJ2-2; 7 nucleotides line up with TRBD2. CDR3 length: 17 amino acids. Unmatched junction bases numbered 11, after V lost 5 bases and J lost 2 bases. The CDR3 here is CASSRSTSEINTGELFF. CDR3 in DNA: TGTGCCAGCAGTCGATCCACTAGCGAGATCAACACCGGGGAGCTGTTTTTT.

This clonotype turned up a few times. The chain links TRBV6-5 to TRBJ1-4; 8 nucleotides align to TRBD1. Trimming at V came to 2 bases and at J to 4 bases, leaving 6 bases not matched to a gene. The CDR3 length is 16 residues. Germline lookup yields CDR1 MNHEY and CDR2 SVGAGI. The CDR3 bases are TGTGCCAGCAGTTACGGACAGGGATTGGGTAATGAAAAACTGTTTTTT. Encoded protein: CASSYGQGLGNEKLFF.

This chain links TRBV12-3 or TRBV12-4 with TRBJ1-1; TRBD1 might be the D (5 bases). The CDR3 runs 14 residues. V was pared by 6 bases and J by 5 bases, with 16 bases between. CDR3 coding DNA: TGTGCCAGCAGGGTGGCAGGGAGTGGGACTGAAGCTTTCTTT. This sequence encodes CASRVAGSGTEAFF.

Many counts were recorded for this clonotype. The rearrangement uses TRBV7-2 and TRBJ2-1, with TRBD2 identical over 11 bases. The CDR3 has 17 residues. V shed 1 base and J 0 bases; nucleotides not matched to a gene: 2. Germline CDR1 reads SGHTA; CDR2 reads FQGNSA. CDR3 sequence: CASSLGLAGYSYNEQFF. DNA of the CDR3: TGTGCCAGCAGCTTAGGACTAGCGGGATACTCCTACAATGAGCAGTTCTTC.

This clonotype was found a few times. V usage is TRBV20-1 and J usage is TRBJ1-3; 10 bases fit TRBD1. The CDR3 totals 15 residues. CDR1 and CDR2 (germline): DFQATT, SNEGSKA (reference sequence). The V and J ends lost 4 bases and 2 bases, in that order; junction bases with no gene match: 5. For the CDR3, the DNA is TGCAGTGCTACTCCGGACAGGGGGACTGGAAACACCATATATTTT. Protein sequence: CSATPDRGTGNTIYF.

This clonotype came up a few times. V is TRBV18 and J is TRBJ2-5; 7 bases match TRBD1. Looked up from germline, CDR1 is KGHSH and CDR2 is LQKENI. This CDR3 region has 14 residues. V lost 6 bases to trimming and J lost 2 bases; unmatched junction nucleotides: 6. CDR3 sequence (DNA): TGTGCCAGCTCGGTGCGACAGGGACAAGAGACCCAGTACTTC. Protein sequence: CASSVRQGQETQYF.

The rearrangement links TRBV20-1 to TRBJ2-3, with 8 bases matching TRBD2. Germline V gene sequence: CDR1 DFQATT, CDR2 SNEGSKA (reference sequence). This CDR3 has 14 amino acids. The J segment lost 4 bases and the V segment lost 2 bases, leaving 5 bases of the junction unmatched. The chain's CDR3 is CSARHQAGADTQYF. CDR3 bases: TGCAGTGCTAGACATCAAGCGGGAGCAGATACGCAGTATTTT.

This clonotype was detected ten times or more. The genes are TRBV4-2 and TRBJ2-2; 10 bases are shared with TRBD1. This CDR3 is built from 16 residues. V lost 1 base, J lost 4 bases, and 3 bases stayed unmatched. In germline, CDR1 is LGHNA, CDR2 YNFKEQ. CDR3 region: CASSQGGTGVTGELFF. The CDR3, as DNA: TGTGCCAGCAGCCAAGGCGGGACAGGGGTCACCGGGGAGCTGTTTTTT.